This note documents a single TCR beta chain sequence. This specimen belongs to a study of T cells in tumors after PD-1 blockade. The time point: second of two post-therapy site-matched biopsies about 2 months apart. The V gene's germline CDR1 is KGHSH and CDR2 LQKENI. V was clipped by 2 bases and J by 1 base, with 5 bases between them. The CDR3 spans 13 residues. Profiled with immunoSEQ multiplex PCR; TCRdb holds only in-frame clones, not every one. The sample has 7,900 or so clones; about 62% are singletons. This specimen consisted of tumor tissue, obtained after anti-PD-1 treatment. This receptor was identified in a human donor with basal cell carcinoma. This sequence joins TRBV18 and TRBJ2-5; D tentatively fits TRBD1 or TRBD2 (5 bases each). Here the CDR3 DNA reads TGTGCCAGCTCACCAGGGACCCAAGAGACCCAGTACTTC. It yields the protein CASSPGTQETQYF.